This T cell receptor (beta chain) comes out of a study of identical twins. The ends lost 6 bases at V and 0 bases at J; junction bases unmatched: 5. This CDR3 comprises 15 residues. Looked up from germline, CDR1 is SQVTM and CDR2 is ANQGSEA. This clonotype was recorded a few times. MiXCR was run by TCRdb on the 5' RACE reads, yielding one entry per CDR3 protein. The sample has around 1.7 million distinct CDR3 sequences, about 31% seen once. The chain employs TRBV29-1 and TRBJ2-6; 7 bases agree with TRBD1. The receptor was isolated from a newborn girl in good health. The sequenced sample was cord blood. The CDR3 coding sequence is TGCAGCGTCCGAGGGGGCCCCTCTGGGGCCAACGTCCTGACTTTC. Amino acid sequence: CSVRGGPSGANVLTF.